The entry that follows covers one T cell receptor (beta chain) sequence. The entry originates in a study of OX40 agonist ivuxolimab in advanced cancers. This CDR3 has 14 residues. Trimming stripped 4 bases from V and 2 bases from J, with 11 bases between. CDR1 and CDR2 (germline): MGHDK, SYGVNS. Measured with immunoSEQ multiplex PCR; TCRdb has only the in-frame clones, and not every one. Of 40,000 to 55,000 clones in the sample, about nine tenths were seen once. The origin of this receptor is an adult with an advanced solid tumor such as melanoma, head and neck, liver or kidney cancer. The specimen was CD4+ or CD8+ T cells sorted from blood, collected in a trial of the OX40 agonist ivuxolimab. The chain is built from TRBV25-1 and TRBJ1-2, with unresolved D. CDR3 nucleotides: TGTGCCAGCAGTGCTCTGGGGAAAAACTATGGCTACACCTTC. It codes for CASSALGKNYGYTF.